The 2 T cell receptor beta chains below all came from one sample that was sequenced in a study of T cells in Graves' hyperthyroidism and ophthalmopathy. Amplification of TCR beta CDR3 regions used RNA as the template. RT-PCR in the first round (using the HTBI primer set) targeted the TCR CDR3. Each CDR3 protein is one row after TCRdb ran MiXCR on the multiplex PCR reads. The table lists about half a million distinct CDR3 sequences, around 20% of them singletons, with approximately 26% in the top ten. Sequenced: blood. These TCRs come from a man younger than 35 with Graves' hyperthyroidism.

This clonotype was seen many times. V and J are TRBV6-1 and TRBJ1-2; no reliable D call. The length of the CDR3 is 15 residues. CDR1 MNHNS and CDR2 SASEGT come from the germline V gene. V lost 3 bases to trimming and J lost 4 bases, with 15 bases between them. The CDR3 coding sequence is TGTGCCAGCAGTGATCCGGGATTACGCGGCTATGGCTACACCTTC. Protein: CASSDPGLRGYGYTF.

Only a few counts were recorded for this clonotype. V is TRBV4-1 and J is TRBJ1-1; D remains unclear. The CDR3 covers 15 residues. Germline CDR1 is MGHRA and CDR2 is YSYEKL. V gave up 2 bases and J gave up 5 bases, with 15 bases separating them. DNA for the CDR3: TGCGCCAGCAGCCAAAAAGGAGGTACGGGTACTGAAGCTTTCTTT. This codes for CASSQKGGTGTEAFF.